This TCR beta chain is from a study of tumor T cells in aggressive B-cell lymphoma (dated by TCRdb to 2016 to 2017). The library was built by means of the immunoSEQ multiplex PCR assay. What TCRdb holds here is the immuneACCESS table cut down to in-frame rearrangements. Part of the clones is not present; checked against another copy, under half of the missing clones reflect an unresolved V gene, and the others are unexplained. The sample data list more than 1,500 clones, and roughly 89% of these were observed just once. The ten top clones hold 6% to 9% of the sample. V is clipped by 3 bases and J by 6 bases, and the sequence between their germline boundaries is 7 bases long. Taken from cysteine to phenylalanine, the CDR3 has 12 residues. Only the CDR3 DNA is retained, 36 bases long and in frame from the first base. Taken from the germline V gene (reference sequence), the CDR1 and CDR2 loops are LNHNV and YYDKDF.

This clone appeared once. Its antigen is currently not known. Within one base of it there is no much larger clone, and no base qualities were kept. The chain joins TRBV15 to TRBJ2-3; the D gene is possibly TRBD2, with 5 bases matching. The sequence derives from an adult with diffuse large B cell lymphoma. Input material: tumor tissue. The CDR3 protein is CATSREADTQYF. The DNA sequence is given as TGTGCCACCAGCAGGGAGGCGGATACGCAGTATTTT. Reference TRBV15 and TRBJ2-3 genes cover what lies past the CDR3, so the full variable domain is DAMVIQNPRYQVTQFGKPVTLSCSQTLNHNVMYWYQQKSSQAPKLLFHYYDKDFNNEADTPDNFQSRRPNTSFCFLDIRSPGLGDTAMYLCATSREADTQYFGPGTRLTVL.